A single sample gave rise to the 20 T cell receptor beta chains below, sequenced in a study of shared clonotypes between healthy human individuals. TCRdb's table, derived via immunoSEQ multiplex PCR, lists solely in-frame clones and lacks some. The sample has about 1.5 million clones; roughly 95% are singletons. The specimen sequenced was naive CD4+ T cells sorted from blood. Subset meaning: CD45RA+ positively selected. The receptors derive from a young man in good health.

The J gene is TRBJ2-2, the V gene TRBV5-1, with TRBD2 matching over 7 bases. Trimming removed 7 bases from V and 1 base from J; junction bases left unmatched: 10. The CDR3 extends over 16 amino acids. Germline V gene sequence: CDR1 SGHRS, CDR2 YFSETQ. The CDR3 DNA is TGCGCCAGCGCGTTACGGTTAGCGGGGAACACCGGGGAGCTGTTTTTT. Its protein product is CASALRLAGNTGELFF.

In this sample, this clone turned up once. V is TRBV5-1 and J is TRBJ1-4; 12 bases line up with TRBD1. Germline CDR1 SGHRS, CDR2 YFSETQ. V lost 3 bases, J lost 7 bases, and 7 bases stayed unmatched. This CDR3 is 16 amino acids long. CDR3 in amino acids: CASSSGTGGVGEKLFF. The DNA of the CDR3 is TGCGCCAGCAGCTCCGGGACAGGGGGCGTGGGTGAAAAACTGTTTTTT.

CDR3 residues: CASSAGLAFYEQYF. CDR3 in DNA: TGTGCCAGCAGCGCCGGACTAGCGTTTTACGAGCAGTACTTC. The rearrangement joins TRBV9 to TRBJ2-7; 9 positions agree with TRBD2. Trimming cost V 3 bases and J 4 bases; bases outside gene matches: 5. CDR1 SGDLS and CDR2 YYNGEE come from the germline V gene. This CDR3 comprises 14 residues.

This clone occurred a few times. The rearrangement uses TRBV5-1 and TRBJ2-7; TRBD1 matches at 8 bases. The ends lost 3 bases at V and 0 bases at J; junction bases unmatched: 2. CDR1 is SGHRS, CDR2 YFSETQ, per germline. CDR3 length: 14 residues. Here the CDR3 reads CASSWTGSSYEQYF. Here the CDR3 DNA reads TGCGCCAGCAGCTGGACAGGGAGCTCCTACGAGCAGTACTTC.

The chain is built from TRBV6-6 and TRBJ2-7, with D unresolved. V shed 2 bases and J shed 5 bases, with 10 bases lying between them. The length of the CDR3 is 13 residues. Germline V gives CDR1 MNHNY, CDR2 SVGAGI (reference sequence). As DNA, the CDR3 is TGTGCCAGCAGTTACGTGGACCGGAACGAGCAGTACTTC. It encodes CASSYVDRNEQYF.

V and J are TRBV18 and TRBJ1-4; TRBD1 matches at 11 bases. V gave up 6 bases and J gave up 8 bases; unmatched junction bases: 8. Germline CDR1 is KGHSH and CDR2 is LQKENI. The CDR3 consists of 15 residues. In DNA, the CDR3 is TGTGCCAGCTCGCTGGACAGGGGGCGCGGGGAAAAACTGTTTTTT. Translated, it gives CASSLDRGRGEKLFF.

The chain recombines TRBV27 with TRBJ2-3, with 13 bases that match TRBD2. The CDR3 length is 18 residues. J lost 0 bases, V lost 2 bases, and 5 bases had no gene match. The germline V gene encodes CDR1 MNHEY and CDR2 SMNVEV (reference sequence). The CDR3 DNA follows: TGTGCCAGCAGTTTAGCCGGGACTAGCGGGACTAGCACAGATACGCAGTATTTT. This codes for CASSLAGTSGTSTDTQYF.

The table lists this clone with a count of one. Other DNA sequences in the sample encode the same CDR3. V usage is TRBV18 and J usage is TRBJ2-7; D not certain. Trimming stripped 0 bases from V and 6 bases from J, with 6 bases between. Germline V lookup: CDR1 KGHSH, CDR2 LQKENI. The CDR3 loop spans 12 amino acids. The CDR3 DNA follows: TGTGCCAGCTCACCACCCGGTGCCGAGCAGTACTTC. Translating gives CASSPPGAEQYF.

The chain couples TRBV28 to TRBJ2-5; perhaps TRBD1 as D (5 bases). V lost 2 bases and J 6 bases, leaving 13 bases between the germline ends. The germline V gene has CDR1 MDHEN and CDR2 SYDVKM. The CDR3 contains 14 residues. CDR3 nucleotide sequence: TGTGCCAGCAGTTTAGTGGCAGGGATAAAGACCCAGTACTTC. Its protein is CASSLVAGIKTQYF. The entire variable domain, with the rest obtained from reference TRBV28 and TRBJ2-5, is as follows: DVKVTQSSRYLVKRTGEKVFLECVQDMDHENMFWYRQDPGLGLRLIYFSYDVKMKEKGDIPEGYSVSREKKERFSLILESASTNQTSMYLCASSLVAGIKTQYFGPGTRLLVL.

The count of this clone is one. The chain couples TRBV28 to TRBJ2-5, with D hard to call. Germline V gives CDR1 MDHEN, CDR2 SYDVKM. V lost 6 bases to trimming and J lost 2 bases, with 13 bases between them. There are 14 residues in the CDR3. CDR3 region: CASSPLVYQETQYF. The CDR3 DNA reads as TGTGCCAGCAGCCCTCTCGTGTATCAAGAGACCCAGTACTTC.

V and J are TRBV6-5 and TRBJ2-1, with TRBD2 as a possible D gene (6 bases). Germline V gives CDR1 MNHEY, CDR2 SVGAGI. This CDR3 has 13 amino acids. V was clipped by 6 bases and J by 7 bases, with 13 bases between them. In DNA form, the CDR3 reads TGTGCCAGCAGGGCGGGAAATAGAAATGAGCAGTTCTTC. This gives the protein CASRAGNRNEQFF.

The chain carries TRBV18 and TRBJ1-4; D is undetermined. Germline V lookup: CDR1 KGHSH, CDR2 LQKENI. The CDR3 covers 15 residues. V shed 0 bases and J shed 8 bases, with 13 bases lying between them. The CDR3 region has the DNA TGTGCCAGCTCACCACCCGGTCAGGCACCAGAAAAACTGTTTTTT. Its protein is CASSPPGQAPEKLFF.

The chain has TRBV19 and TRBJ2-6; a possible D gene is TRBD2 (5 bases). CDR1 is LNHDA and CDR2 is SQIVND in the germline V gene (reference sequence). Deletions cut 5 bases from V and 0 bases from J, with 8 bases between. The CDR3 length is 15 residues. In DNA, the CDR3 is TGTGCCAGTAGTGACTATTACTCTGGGGCCAACGTCCTGACTTTC. Translation: CASSDYYSGANVLTF.

The chain joins TRBV7-8 to TRBJ1-1; no clear D. CDR3 length: 14 amino acids. Trimming pared 4 bases from V and 0 bases from J, leaving 9 bases between. From germline, CDR1 is SGHVS and CDR2 FQNEAQ. Here the CDR3 reads CASSSELMNTEAFF. The CDR3 DNA reads as TGTGCCAGCAGCTCTGAGCTGATGAACACTGAAGCTTTCTTT.

CDR3 bases: TGTGCCAGCTCACCTGGCGGACAACCCACCGGGGAGCTGTTTTTT. Its protein product is CASSPGGQPTGELFF. This sequence joins TRBV18 and TRBJ2-2; D perhaps matches TRBD1 (5 bases). Between the trimmed V and J ends, which lost 3 bases and 4 bases, there was a span of 12 bases. The CDR3 totals 15 residues. Germline values: CDR1 KGHSH, CDR2 LQKENI.

The count of this clone is one. Written as DNA, the CDR3 is TGTGCCACATGGACAGCGATGGTCACTGGAAACACCATATATTTT. Encoded protein: CATWTAMVTGNTIYF. J is TRBJ1-3 and V is TRBV6-1; TRBD1 is a possible D gene (6 bases). Trimming removed 10 bases from V and 2 bases from J, with 18 bases in between. Germline V gives CDR1 MNHNS, CDR2 SASEGT. The CDR3 covers 15 residues.

This clone was counted a single time. The rearrangement joins TRBV4-1 to TRBJ2-5; 9 bases agree with TRBD1. The CDR3 is 15 residues long. The germline gives CDR1 MGHRA, CDR2 YSYEKL. With 1 base clipped from V and 5 bases from J, the junction kept 5 bases outside the gene matches. The CDR3 spells CASSQARGQGETQYF. CDR3 in DNA: TGCGCCAGCAGCCAAGCGCGAGGACAGGGGGAGACCCAGTACTTC.

The rearrangement links TRBV6-4 to TRBJ2-1; 7 bases line up with TRBD2. Germline V CDR1 and CDR2: MRHNA, SNTAGT. The CDR3 extends over 14 amino acids. V trimming: 4 bases; J trimming: 8 bases; junction bases outside the gene matches: 8. CDR3 sequence: CASSVAYGRYEQFF. The CDR3, as DNA: TGTGCCAGCAGTGTCGCTTACGGGAGGTATGAGCAGTTCTTC.

J is TRBJ2-5 and V is TRBV15; the D gene is possibly TRBD1 (6 bases). Germline lookup yields CDR1 LNHNV and CDR2 YYDKDF (reference sequence). Trimming stripped 3 bases from V and 5 bases from J, with 16 bases between. The CDR3 spans 15 residues. The CDR3 DNA is TGTGCCACCAGCAGGTCGTACAGGGAGATGGAGACCCAGTACTTC. Its protein product is CATSRSYREMETQYF.

CDR3 protein: CASTSRAGGPREQYF. The CDR3 nucleotides are TGTGCCAGCACGTCAAGGGCGGGAGGGCCTCGCGAGCAGTACTTC. This chain links TRBV28 with TRBJ2-7, with 9 bases fitting TRBD2. V lost 7 bases to trimming and J lost 6 bases; unmatched junction nucleotides: 13. Germline CDR1 MDHEN, CDR2 SYDVKM. The CDR3 covers 15 residues.